Below are 6 T cell receptor beta chains sequenced from a single sample in a study of blood T cell repertoires in COVID-19. Measured with immunoSEQ multiplex PCR; TCRdb has only the in-frame clones, and not every one. The sample carries under 250,000 clones, approximately 80% recorded once. Source material: PBMCs or T cells enriched from blood (not recorded which). The receptors originated from a man aged 30 to 45 with acute COVID-19.

This chain connects TRBV2 to TRBJ1-5; D call uncertain. This CDR3 contains 14 residues. CDR1 is SNHLY and CDR2 is FYNNEI in the germline V gene. Trimming removed 8 bases at V and 4 bases at J, with 15 bases between. CDR3 in amino acids: CASSERGGNQPQHF. The CDR3 DNA is TGTGCCAGCTCCGAGCGGGGTGGTAATCAGCCCCAGCATTTT.

V is TRBV29-1 and J is TRBJ1-6, with 9 nucleotides matching TRBD1. The CDR3 has 14 amino acids. Germline CDR1 and CDR2: SQVTM and ANQGSEA. The ends lost 6 bases at V and 7 bases at J; junction bases unmatched: 7. The CDR3 sequence: CSVQQGAGNSPLHF. Written as DNA, the CDR3 is TGCAGCGTGCAACAGGGGGCTGGGAATTCACCCCTCCACTTT.

The chain has TRBV5-7 and TRBJ1-5; D is undetermined. Being an ORF, TRBV5-7 has a function that is uncertain. The CDR3 is 11 residues long. Trimming stripped 5 bases from V and 3 bases from J, with 3 bases between. The CDR3 coding sequence is TGTGCCAGCAGTATCAATCAGCCCCAGCATTTT. As protein: CASSINQPQHF.

This chain links TRBV2 with TRBJ1-2; 8 bases are shared with TRBD1. With 1 base clipped from V and 5 bases from J, the junction kept 3 bases outside the gene matches. Germline V lookup: CDR1 SNHLY, CDR2 FYNNEI. CDR3 length: 14 amino acids. CDR3 DNA: TGTGCCAGCAGTGAAGAGCGACAGGGGTATGGCTACACCTTC. Protein: CASSEERQGYGYTF.

This chain links TRBV5-6 with TRBJ1-1; TRBD1 is a possible D gene (6 bases). The CDR3 length is 15 residues. The V gene lost 0 bases and the J gene lost 4 bases, with 13 bases spanning the gap. The germline CDR1 and CDR2 sequences are SGHDT and YYEEEE. The CDR3 is CASSLAGAGGTEAFF. Written as DNA, the CDR3 is TGTGCCAGCAGCTTGGCAGGGGCGGGTGGCACTGAAGCTTTCTTT.

The chain recombines TRBV5-1 with TRBJ1-4; the D is unclear. The germline gives CDR1 SGHRS, CDR2 YFSETQ. The CDR3 extends over 15 amino acids. The V and J ends lost 0 bases and 0 bases respectively, with 6 bases between them. The CDR3 bases are TGCGCCAGCAGCTTGGGCGGGGCAACTAATGAAAAACTGTTTTTT. This codes for CASSLGGATNEKLFF. The complete variable domain, with remaining parts taken from reference TRBV5-1 and TRBJ1-4, reads KAGVTQTPRYLIKTRGQQVTLSCSPISGHRSVSWYQQTPGQGLQFLFEYFSETQRNKGNFPGRFSGRQFSNSRSEMNVSTLELGDSALYLCASSLGGATNEKLFFGSGTQLSVL.